A single sample is the source of the 17 T cell receptor beta chains below, sequenced in a study of blood T cell repertoires in COVID-19. This table comes from immunoSEQ multiplex PCR, and its TCRdb copy is limited to in-frame clones, with some not included. This table holds just over 300,000 clones, about 87% found once. Sample: PBMCs or T cells enriched from blood (not recorded which). These receptors came from a woman between 18 and 29 years old who had recovered from COVID-19.

As DNA, the CDR3 is TGTGCCAGCAGTTTCTGGACAGATAATTCACCCCTCCACTTT. Amino acids: CASSFWTDNSPLHF. V is TRBV28 and J is TRBJ1-6, with D perhaps matching TRBD1 (6 bases). The CDR3 spans 14 residues. V lost 3 bases, J lost 5 bases, and 8 bases lay in between. Per the germline V gene, CDR1 is MDHEN and CDR2 is SYDVKM.

The chain joins TRBV10-3 to TRBJ2-3, with D possibly matching TRBD2 (6 bases). Germline V gene lookup returns CDR1 ENHRY and CDR2 SYGVKD. Deletions cut 0 bases from V and 0 bases from J, with 13 bases between. This CDR3 contains 17 residues. CDR3 sequence: CAISESTAGFSTDTQYF. The DNA of the CDR3 is TGTGCCATCAGTGAGTCGACGGCGGGATTTAGCACAGATACGCAGTATTTT.

This clone occurred once. The genes are TRBV28 and TRBJ2-1; 10 bases line up with TRBD1. The germline CDR1 and CDR2 sequences are MDHEN and SYDVKM. V lost 2 bases and J lost 4; bases outside the gene matches: 2. The CDR3 runs to 15 residues. The chain's CDR3 is CASSLRTGGYNEQFF. For the CDR3, the DNA is TGTGCCAGCAGTTTAAGGACAGGGGGTTACAATGAGCAGTTCTTC.

V and J are TRBV18 and TRBJ2-5, with TRBD1 matching 10 bases. Germline-derived CDR1 and CDR2 are KGHSH and LQKENI. CDR3 size: 15 residues. Trimming removed 3 bases from V and 7 bases from J; junction bases left unmatched: 8. The CDR3 sequence is CASSPIPGTGVTQYF. CDR3 nucleotides: TGTGCCAGCTCACCTATACCCGGGACAGGGGTGACCCAGTACTTC.

The V call is TRBV28, the J call TRBJ1-3; 7 bases are a match to TRBD1. Germline V CDR1 and CDR2: MDHEN, SYDVKM. CDR3 length: 14 amino acids. The trim removed 5 bases at V and 1 base at J, leaving 2 bases unmatched. For the CDR3, the DNA is TGTGCCAGCAGTACAGGGGATTCTGGAAACACCATATATTTT. Protein sequence: CASSTGDSGNTIYF.

V is TRBV28 and J is TRBJ2-3, with 9 bases identical to TRBD2. The CDR3 sequence is 16 residues long. The germline gives CDR1 MDHEN, CDR2 SYDVKM. V lost 6 bases, J lost 0 bases, and 7 bases stayed unmatched. This chain's CDR3 is CASRTYSGGSTDTQYF. The CDR3 DNA reads as TGTGCCAGCAGGACGTATAGCGGGGGTAGCACAGATACGCAGTATTTT.

The chain joins TRBV28 to TRBJ1-2; maybe TRBD1 (6 bases). Trimming left V 5 bases short and J 3 bases short, with 13 bases between. The CDR3 covers 14 residues. Germline values: CDR1 MDHEN, CDR2 SYDVKM. CDR3 DNA: TGTGCCAGCAGTCCCGGAGGGGGGGACTATGGCTACACCTTC. This gives the protein CASSPGGGDYGYTF.

The chain couples TRBV27 to TRBJ2-7; TRBD1 agrees at 8 bases. Germline assignment: CDR1 MNHEY and CDR2 SMNVEV (reference sequence). This CDR3 comprises 17 residues. V gave up 5 bases and J gave up 0 bases; unmatched junction bases: 12. The CDR3 coding sequence is TGTGCCAGCAGTACGCCAGGGGGCGCGTCCAACTCCTACGAGCAGTACTTC. It specifies CASSTPGGASNSYEQYF.

V usage is TRBV19 and J usage is TRBJ1-4, with D perhaps matching TRBD1 (6 bases). Trimming took 11 bases from V and 5 from J, leaving 15 bases between them. Germline V lookup: CDR1 LNHDA, CDR2 SQIVND (reference sequence). This CDR3 contains 13 residues. CDR3 sequence reads: CALKDRLNEKLFF. In DNA form, the CDR3 reads TGTGCCTTAAAGGACAGACTAAATGAAAAACTGTTTTTT.

V usage is TRBV5-1 and J usage is TRBJ2-3; the D is unclear. V was pared by 0 bases and J by 2 bases, with 10 bases between. Per germline, CDR1 SGHRS and CDR2 YFSETQ. CDR3 length equals 15 residues. DNA of the CDR3: TGCGCCAGCAGCTTGGAGCACAGTAACACAGATACGCAGTATTTT. This sequence encodes CASSLEHSNTDTQYF.

This sequence joins TRBV6-5 and TRBJ1-2; maybe TRBD1 (5 bases). The CDR3 extends over 12 amino acids. The V end was cut by 6 bases, the J end by 2 bases, with 7 bases between. Germline CDR1 MNHEY, CDR2 SVGAGI. The CDR3 coding sequence is TGTGCCAGCAGCAGACAGAACTATGGCTACACCTTC. It translates to CASSRQNYGYTF.

The chain recombines TRBV5-6 with TRBJ1-2; 7 nucleotides align to TRBD1. The CDR3 is made up of 16 amino acids. The junction had 13 bases not matched to a gene; V was cut back by 4 bases and J by 4 bases. CDR1 SGHDT and CDR2 YYEEEE come from the germline V gene. The CDR3 bases are TGTGCCAGCAGCCCGCTAGAGACAGGGTATGGCTATGGCTACACCTTC. This sequence encodes CASSPLETGYGYGYTF.

The rearrangement joins TRBV5-8 to TRBJ1-3, with D possibly matching TRBD1 (6 bases). The CDR3 is made up of 14 amino acids. Germline lookup yields CDR1 SGHTS and CDR2 YDEGEE. Between the trimmed V and J ends, which lost 4 bases and 4 bases, there was a span of 12 bases. Here the CDR3 reads CASSGGQSGNTIYF. In DNA form, the CDR3 reads TGTGCCAGCAGCGGTGGACAGTCAGGAAACACCATATATTTT.

The rearrangement uses TRBV4-1 and TRBJ1-6, with 7 bases aligning to TRBD1. Germline CDR1 and CDR2: MGHRA and YSYEKL. This CDR3 contains 16 residues. Germline trimming cut 1 base from V and 12 bases from J; bases unmatched to any gene: 12. The CDR3 protein is CASSQVQGLMNIPLHF. In DNA form, the CDR3 reads TGCGCCAGCAGCCAAGTACAGGGGCTTATGAATATACCCCTCCACTTT.

V and J are TRBV27 and TRBJ2-5; D remains ambiguous. V was pared by 5 bases and J by 6 bases, with 16 bases between. The CDR3 loop spans 14 amino acids. Germline assignment: CDR1 MNHEY and CDR2 SMNVEV (reference sequence). CDR3 in amino acids: CASSPWQVVKTQYF. CDR3 nucleotide sequence: TGTGCCAGCAGTCCTTGGCAGGTTGTGAAGACCCAGTACTTC.

This clone appeared once. This sequence joins TRBV4-3 and TRBJ2-1, with a possible D match to TRBD2 (5 bases). CDR3 size: 15 residues. The V end lost 3 bases, the J end lost 4 bases, and 13 bases lay between the germline ends. The germline CDR1 and CDR2 sequences are LGHNA and YSLEER. DNA of the CDR3: TGCGCCAGCAGCCACCGGAGTAGGAGGTACAATGAGCAGTTCTTC. This sequence encodes CASSHRSRRYNEQFF.

The rearrangement links TRBV10-3 to TRBJ2-5, with a tentative D call TRBD1 (6 bases). V gave up 2 bases and J gave up 4 bases, with 8 bases separating them. Germline V gene sequence: CDR1 ENHRY, CDR2 SYGVKD. The CDR3 runs to 13 residues. CDR3 protein: CAISEGGVETQYF. CDR3 nucleotide sequence: TGTGCCATCAGTGAGGGGGGCGTAGAGACCCAGTACTTC.